One sample yielded the 12 T cell receptor beta chains listed below, sequenced in a study of tumor and adjacent non-tumor tissue in lung cancer. A modified ARM-PCR protocol with three rounds of nested PCR amplified TCRbeta. TCRdb processed the multiplex PCR reads anew with MiXCR; each CDR3 protein has one entry. The profile shows around 99,000 distinct CDR3 sequences, roughly two thirds of them singletons. No cell sorting was done before RNA was extracted from the tissue. The normal lung tissue was taken more than 3 cm from the tumor edge. Sequencing was carried out using distant non-tumor lung tissue. The receptors stem from a man aged 60 to 75 with non-small cell lung cancer.

About this clonotype: Just one base apart from a much larger clone, this may be a read error. The J gene is TRBJ1-1, the V gene TRBV7-9; a possible D gene is TRBD1 (5 bases). Germline V CDR1 and CDR2: SEHNR, FQNEAQ (reference sequence). The CDR3 has 13 amino acids. The germline V and J ends were trimmed by 4 bases and 1 base, with 7 bases remaining between them. CDR3 nucleotides: TGTGCCAGCAGCTGGGGCGGGAACACTGAAGCTTTCTTT. Translated, it gives CASSWGGNTEAFF.

This chain joins TRBV4-3 and TRBJ2-7; the D gene could be TRBD1 or TRBD2 (5 bases each). V gave up 10 bases and J gave up 2 bases, with 18 bases separating them. This CDR3 comprises 14 residues. Germline CDR1 is LGHNA and CDR2 is YSLEER. Written as DNA, the CDR3 is TGCGCCAACAGTCGGTGGGACCGCACCTACGAGCAGTACTTC. This sequence encodes CANSRWDRTYEQYF.

This clonotype was seen once. Given the absence of the conserved phenylalanine or tryptophan at the CDR3 end, a read error is likely. V and J are TRBV29-1 and TRBJ2-7; possible D gene TRBD1, 6 bases. This CDR3 has 15 amino acids. The germline V gene encodes CDR1 SQVTM and CDR2 ANQGSEA. CDR3 region: CNVAGGQGLSYEQYL. CDR3 DNA sequence: TGCAACGTTGCCGGTGGTCAGGGGCTGAGCTACGAGCAGTACTTA.

In the case of this clonotype: A much larger clonotype is one base distant, so this may be a read error. V gene TRBV25-1 combines with J gene TRBJ2-3, with 9 bases aligning to TRBD1. The V gene's germline CDR1 is MGHDK and CDR2 SYGVNS. After removal of 5 bases from V and 4 bases from J, the junction contained 7 bases not matched to a gene. The CDR3 has 15 amino acids. The CDR3 sequence: CASSPPGQGPDTQYF. CDR3 nucleotides: TGTGCCAGCAGTCCACCGGGACAGGGCCCAGATACGCAGTATTTT.

A word on this clonotype: A read error is likely, as this CDR3 ends without the conserved phenylalanine or tryptophan. The gene calls are TRBV20-1 and TRBJ1-1; the D is unclear. The CDR3 consists of 14 residues. V shed 5 bases and J shed 6 bases, with 19 bases lying between them. CDR1 is DFQATT and CDR2 is SNEGSKA in the germline V gene (reference sequence). The CDR3 DNA reads as TGCAGTGCTCCATTGGAGGATTCCACTGCTGAAGCTTTCTAT. Its translation: CSAPLEDSTAEAFY.

This clonotype occurred many times. The chain uses TRBV5-4 and TRBJ2-5, with 8 nucleotides matching TRBD1. The CDR3 is 15 residues long. CDR1 is SGHNT and CDR2 is YYREEE in the germline V gene (reference sequence). V gave up 4 bases and J gave up 2 bases; unmatched junction bases: 7. This chain's CDR3 is CASSRQGLPQETQYF. The CDR3 DNA follows: TGTGCCAGCAGCAGACAGGGGCTTCCACAAGAGACCCAGTACTTC.

This clonotype was observed a few times. The junction does not match germline at one end; this may be a read error. The J gene is TRBJ1-1, the V gene TRBV11-3; D unclear. The CDR3 extends over 15 amino acids. Germline V gene sequence: CDR1 SGHNT, CDR2 YENEEA. The CDR3 bases are TGTGCCAACAGCTTAATCCCGGGGTTGAACACTGGAGCTTTCTTT. Its translation is CANSLIPGLNTGAFF.

This clonotype was seen a handful of times. This sequence may be a read error, since a much larger clone differs from it by one base. The J gene is TRBJ1-5, the V gene TRBV6-1; no firm D call. Between the trimmed V and J ends, which lost 1 base and 1 base, there was a span of 8 bases. CDR1 and CDR2 from the germline V gene are MNHNS and SASEGT. This CDR3 contains 15 residues. CDR3 sequence reads: CASSEVVGSNQPQHF. As DNA, the CDR3 is TGTGCCAGCAGTGAAGTAGTGGGGAGCAATCAGCCCCAGCATTTT.

Note on this clonotype: The CDR3 does not close with the conserved phenylalanine or tryptophan, likely indicating a read error. This rearrangement joins TRBV20-1 to TRBJ2-7, with a tentative D call TRBD1 (6 bases). Germline V gene lookup returns CDR1 DFQATT and CDR2 SNEGSKA (reference sequence). This CDR3 has 14 amino acids. The CDR3 reads CSTRDARTVYEQYS. CDR3 DNA sequence: TGCAGTACTAGAGATGCTCGGACAGTTTACGAGCAGTACTCC.

Turning to this clonotype: A single base separates this from a much larger clone, so it may be a read error. V gene TRBV20-1 combines with J gene TRBJ2-2, with 8 positions matching TRBD1. V gave up 5 bases and J gave up 10 bases; unmatched junction bases: 9. In germline, CDR1 is DFQATT, CDR2 SNEGSKA (reference sequence). CDR3 size: 13 residues. This CDR3 reads CSAPRPGGMELFF. The CDR3 DNA sequence: TGCAGTGCTCCAAGACCAGGGGGCATGGAGCTGTTTTTT.

V and J are TRBV11-2 and TRBJ2-2; 14 nucleotides line up with TRBD2. This CDR3 spans 18 amino acids. Germline values: CDR1 SGHAT, CDR2 FQNNGV. V was pared by 4 bases and J by 12 bases, with 16 bases of the junction left unmatched. CDR3 sequence reads: CASSSGLAGATNTRKLFF. The CDR3 bases are TGTGCCAGCAGCTCGGGACTAGCGGGAGCGACAAACACCAGGAAGCTGTTTTTT. Based on the CDR3 plus reference TRBV11-2 and TRBJ2-2, the full variable domain is EAGVAQSPRYKIIEKRQSVAFWCNPISGHATLYWYQQILGQGPKLLIQFQNNGVVDDSQLPKDRFSAERLKGVDSTLKIQPAKLEDSAVYLCASSSGLAGATNTRKLFFGEGSRLTVL.

Turning to this clonotype: One base away lies a much larger clone, so this may be a sequencing read error. This rearrangement joins TRBV6-5 to TRBJ2-2, with 7 positions matching TRBD2. The CDR3 length is 16 residues. Germline values: CDR1 MNHEY, CDR2 SVGAGI. CDR3 bases: TGTCCCAGCAGTTATCTAGCGGCCGCGAACACCGGGGAGCTGTTTTTT. It encodes CPSSYLAAANTGELFF.